The present T cell receptor (beta chain) was sequenced within a study of T cells after yellow fever vaccination. The study's findings and limits: Booster samples showed a return of most primary-vaccination clones (roughly 96% CD4, roughly 85% CD8).

MiXCR, applied by TCRdb to the 5' RACE reads, yields one record per CDR3 protein. The table lists 250,000 or so distinct CDR3 sequences, less than 7.5% of them singletons, with approximately 0.99% in the top ten. This clonotype was recorded a few times. Its antigen is not known. V gave up 2 bases and J gave up 6 bases; unmatched junction bases: 14. The CDR3 consists of 17 residues. From germline, CDR1 is SGHTA and CDR2 FQGTGA. The TCR was taken from a man younger than 40 who received the YFV17D yellow fever vaccine. The rearrangement uses TRBV7-3 and TRBJ1-2, with 8 nucleotides matching TRBD1. The sequenced sample was CD4+ T cells sorted from PBMCs, obtained on the day of the yellow fever booster vaccination. CDR3 in amino acids: CASSLLPITQGANGYTF. The CDR3 bases are TGTGCCAGCAGCTTACTCCCTATAACCCAGGGGGCGAATGGCTACACCTTC.